The source of this T cell receptor (beta chain) is a study of blood T cell repertoires in COVID-19. About the research overall: Sites across the United States, Italy and Spain contributed samples from acute and convalescent COVID-19.

In the authors' workflow: For nucleated cells, counts were estimated from reference gene primer amplification. Using immunoSEQ multiplex PCR, the repertoire was profiled, and TCRdb retains in-frame clones only, with some absent. D and trimming come from the DNA, and the V and J calls and clone size come from that table. The sample lists 230,000 or so clones; 85% to 90% were seen once. The V end was cut by 1 base, the J end by 0 bases, with 7 bases between. CDR1 is SGHVS, CDR2 FQNEAQ, per germline. This CDR3 has 14 amino acids. The sample taken for sequencing was peripheral blood. The receptor's source is a woman between 40 and 50 years old who had recovered from COVID-19. The chain carries TRBV7-8 and TRBJ2-7; D gene uncertain. The CDR3 loop reads CASSLGANSYEQYV. The CDR3 DNA sequence: TGTGCCAGCAGCTTAGGGGCTAACTCCTACGAGCAGTACGTC.